What follows are 7 T cell receptor beta chains derived from one specimen sequenced in a study of cytomegalovirus exposure and HLA in healthy donors. The PCR was carried out with 60 Vbeta primers and 13 Jbeta primers. Some clones are missing from TCRdb's copy, which holds only in-frame ones; the method was immunoSEQ multiplex PCR. The sample has about 200,000 clones; 65% to 90% are singletons. Sequencing input: PBMCs. The receptors were gathered from a woman aged 45 to 65 in good health and CMV-seronegative.

This clone was counted a few times. The chain links TRBV6-1 to TRBJ1-4; 9 bases align to TRBD1. Germline V gene lookup returns CDR1 MNHNS and CDR2 SASEGT. V lost 6 bases to trimming and J lost 10 bases; unmatched junction nucleotides: 12. This CDR3 has 15 residues. The CDR3 DNA reads as TGTGCCAGCAGCACAGCGACAGGGGGGTTCGGAAAACTGTTTTTT. Translated: CASSTATGGFGKLFF.

The gene calls are TRBV6-1 and TRBJ1-2; D possibly corresponds to TRBD1 (5 bases). V gave up 2 bases and J gave up 4 bases, with 14 bases separating them. Germline V gene data show CDR1 as MNHNS and CDR2 as SASEGT. This CDR3 has 15 amino acids. CDR3 DNA sequence: TGTGCCAGCAGTGAAACCCACAGACAGTTCTATGGCTACACCTTC. Its protein is CASSETHRQFYGYTF.

The V gene is TRBV29-1, the J gene TRBJ1-3, with D maybe TRBD1 (6 bases). CDR3 length equals 12 residues. Germline V gene lookup returns CDR1 SQVTM and CDR2 ANQGSEA. Trimming cost V 2 bases and J 4 bases, with 6 bases left between them. The CDR3 region is CSVETGGNTIYF. CDR3 bases: TGCAGCGTTGAAACAGGGGGAAACACCATATATTTT.

The gene calls are TRBV5-1 and TRBJ2-1, with TRBD2 matching over 8 bases. Germline-derived CDR1 and CDR2 are SGHRS and YFSETQ. After removal of 5 bases from V and 4 bases from J, the junction contained 8 bases not matched to a gene. The CDR3 runs 15 residues. CDR3 DNA sequence: TGCGCCAGCAGTCCAGCGGGAGCAGGATACAATGAGCAGTTCTTC. Translation: CASSPAGAGYNEQFF.

This clone has just one count. V gene TRBV7-2 combines with J gene TRBJ2-7, with 7 bases that match TRBD1. There are 15 residues in the CDR3. Trimming cost V 5 bases and J 3 bases; bases outside gene matches: 10. Germline CDR1 is SGHTA and CDR2 is FQGNSA. The CDR3 protein is CASSRPGTVVYEQYF. CDR3 nucleotide sequence: TGTGCCAGCAGCAGGCCCGGGACAGTCGTCTACGAGCAGTACTTC.

This clone was seen only a few times. J is TRBJ2-1 and V is TRBV7-9; 7 nucleotides align to TRBD2. CDR3 length: 15 residues. V gave up 4 bases and J gave up 1 base; unmatched junction bases: 4. The germline gives CDR1 SEHNR, CDR2 FQNEAQ (reference sequence). The CDR3 region is CASSSKAGSYNEQFF. The CDR3 DNA follows: TGTGCCAGCAGCTCAAAAGCGGGGTCCTACAATGAGCAGTTCTTC. The full variable domain, its missing parts supplied by reference TRBV7-9 and TRBJ2-1, is DTGVSQNPRHKITKRGQNVTFRCDPISEHNRLYWYRQTLGQGPEFLTYFQNEAQLEKSRLLSDRFSAERPKGSFSTLEIQRTEQGDSAMYLCASSSKAGSYNEQFFGPGTRLTVL.

The chain carries TRBV19 and TRBJ1-4, with TRBD1 matching 7 bases. V shed 4 bases, J shed 0 bases, and the junction held 2 bases outside the gene matches. The CDR3 runs to 15 residues. From germline, CDR1 is LNHDA and CDR2 SQIVND (reference sequence). The CDR3 region is CASSTGTATNEKLFF. In DNA form, the CDR3 reads TGTGCCAGTAGTACTGGGACAGCAACTAATGAAAAACTGTTTTTT.